The entry below describes one T cell receptor (beta chain). Its target is unknown. The PCR had 60 Vbeta and 13 Jbeta primers. Method: immunoSEQ multiplex PCR; TCRdb's copy keeps in-frame clones and lacks some. The data contain 150,000 to 200,000 clones, roughly 87% of them seen just once; the ten biggest clones take up around 4.1%. This record comes from a study of cytomegalovirus exposure and HLA in healthy donors. Across the study: The roughly 120 million unique TCR beta sequences, from roughly 170 million T cells, were found by an earlier analysis. The study's findings and limits: Later on, analysis showed that most CMV-associated TCR beta chains appeared to be HLA-restricted.

The CDR3 is 16 residues long. Germline V gene data show CDR1 as LGHNA and CDR2 as YSLEER. Trimming removed 0 bases at V and 7 bases at J, with 13 bases between. This sequence originates from a man in his forties or fifties in good health and CMV-seropositive. The chain combines TRBV4-3 with TRBJ1-6; no reliable D call. Sequences were obtained from PBMCs. CDR3 in amino acids: CASSQESGYKNSPLHF. The CDR3 nucleotides read TGCGCCAGCAGCCAAGAATCGGGGTACAAAAATTCACCCCTCCACTTT.